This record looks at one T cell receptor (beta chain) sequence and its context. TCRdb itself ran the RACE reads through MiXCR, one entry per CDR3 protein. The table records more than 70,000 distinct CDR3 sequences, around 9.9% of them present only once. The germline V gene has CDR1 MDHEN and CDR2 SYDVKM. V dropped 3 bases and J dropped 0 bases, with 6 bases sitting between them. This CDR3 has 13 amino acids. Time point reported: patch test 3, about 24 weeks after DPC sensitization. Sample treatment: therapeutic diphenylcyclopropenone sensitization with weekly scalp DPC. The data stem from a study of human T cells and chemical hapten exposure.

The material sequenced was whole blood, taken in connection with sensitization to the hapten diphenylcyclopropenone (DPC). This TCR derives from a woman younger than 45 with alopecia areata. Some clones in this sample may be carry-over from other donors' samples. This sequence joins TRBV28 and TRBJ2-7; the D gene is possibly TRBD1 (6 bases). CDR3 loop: CASSLGASYEQYF. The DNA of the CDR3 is TGTGCCAGCAGTTTGGGGGCCTCCTACGAGCAGTACTTC.